The clone carrying this T cell receptor beta chain has a handful of counts. Its target is not known. This entry belongs to a study of identical twins. A template switching step contributed a universal primer site, while unique molecular identifiers were present in the cDNA. TCRdb ran MiXCR on the 5' RACE reads and lists one entry per CDR3 protein. The sample has 350,000 to 600,000 distinct CDR3 sequences, 14% seen once. Whole-study findings and limits: Analyses of zero insertions could, in part, be confounded by invariant MAIT and iNKT cells. Surplus twin overlap in beta out-of-frame sequences was less pronounced.

The V segment lost 1 base and the J segment 4 bases; nucleotides outside the gene matches: 5. The CDR3 extends over 16 amino acids. The germline V gene has CDR1 SGHTA and CDR2 FQGTGA. The data also belong to a second study, concerning yellow fever vaccine responses in identical twins.

Sequenced input: CD4+ T cells sorted from blood. V gene TRBV7-3 combines with J gene TRBJ2-2, with 8 bases identical to TRBD1. The sequence was collected from a woman aged 18 to 35 in good health. CDR3 residues: CASSLSGQGITGELFF. In nucleotides, the CDR3 is TGTGCCAGCAGCTTAAGTGGACAGGGTATCACCGGGGAGCTGTTTTTT. Full variable domain (outside the CDR3, taken from reference TRBV7-3 and TRBJ2-2): GAGVSQTPSNKVTEKGKYVELRCDPISGHTALYWYRQSLGQGPEFLIYFQGTGAADDSGLPNDRFFAVRPEGSVSTLKIQRTERGDSAVYLCASSLSGQGITGELFFGEGSRLTVL.